This T cell receptor (beta chain) is from a study of T cell responses to AZD1222 COVID-19 vaccine. CDR3 size: 18 residues. Here immunoSEQ multiplex PCR was the method, and the copy in TCRdb shows in-frame clones only, minus some. The table has 150,000 to 200,000 clones, just over 90% seen once. This sequence originates from an adult who received the AZD1222 COVID-19 vaccine. The sample in question was peripheral blood, obtained 28 days after the second AZD1222 dose. The V call is TRBV21-1, the J call TRBJ1-6; the table's D call, TRBD1, was not checked against the DNA. TRBV21-1 is noted as a pseudogene. As DNA, the CDR3 is TGTGCCAGCAGCCCGCCACAGGGGGGAAGCTCCTATAATTCACCCCTCCACTTT. As protein: CASSPPQGGSSYNSPLHF.